The T cell receptor (beta chain) under discussion was sequenced for a study of CD8+ T cells in alopecia areata. Overall study context: The drug, oral tofacitinib, was given to treated patients at 5 to 10 mg twice daily.

Concerning this clone itself: Its antigen is unidentified.

Study-wide results and limits: Sharing of TCRs across patients appeared less clear than in mice, possibly for HLA-related reasons.

TCR sequencing used cDNA made by reverse transcription of extracted RNA. Some clones are missing from TCRdb's copy, which holds only in-frame ones; the method was immunoSEQ multiplex PCR. This repertoire shows around 140,000 clones, 40% to 65% found once; its top ten account for roughly 0.92%. The CDR3 consists of 11 residues. The trim removed 8 bases at V and 6 bases at J, leaving 4 bases unmatched. Germline loops: CDR1 ENHRY, CDR2 SYGVKD. Peripheral blood and lesional scalp punch biopsies came from alopecia areata patients. The clonotype was recovered from a human donor with alopecia areata. The material sequenced was CD4+ T cells sorted from blood, taken at week 0. The chain combines TRBV10-3 with TRBJ2-7; TRBD2 matches at 7 bases. The CDR3 DNA is TGTGCCATCGCGGGAGCGGGCGAGCAGTACTTC. This sequence encodes CAIAGAGEQYF.